This TCR beta chain was recorded in a study of blood T cell repertoires in COVID-19. On the study more broadly: The analysed material was cDNA or gDNA that came from T cells, B-cell-depleted T cells, or PBMCs.

The germline V gene encodes CDR1 LNHNV and CDR2 YYDKDF (reference sequence). The CDR3 sequence is 16 residues long. J gave up 3 bases and V 4 bases, and 9 bases lay outside the gene matches. Authors' processing steps: Reference gene primer amplification gave estimated nucleated cell counts. TCRdb's copy holds only in-frame clones and misses some; the assay was immunoSEQ multiplex PCR. Clone size and the V and J calls come from that table; the DNA yielded D and trimming. The repertoire holds about 210,000 clones, with roughly 86% as singletons. The sample was peripheral blood. This sequence joins TRBV15 and TRBJ2-7, with 10 bases lining up with TRBD1. This clonotype originated in a woman in her forties with acute or convalescent COVID-19. In nucleotides, the CDR3 is TGTGCCACCAGCACAAGGATAGGACAGGGGGTCTACGAGCAGTACTTC. Its translation is CATSTRIGQGVYEQYF.